The clone carrying this T cell receptor (beta chain) was seen at least ten times. What it recognizes is unknown. This CDR3 is 14 amino acids long. The germline gives CDR1 SGHAT, CDR2 FQNNGV. Deletions cut 5 bases from V and 3 bases from J, with 14 bases between. Fresh peripheral blood (around 10 ml) yielded the PBMCs. The data originate from a study of Graves' ophthalmopathy and Graves' hyperthyroidism. Whole-study findings and limits: The model reached roughly 70% sensitivity and about 72% specificity for predicting ophthalmopathy progression.

Amplified material comprised TCR beta CDR3 regions derived from RNA transcripts. RT-PCR in the first round used HTBI primers; a second-round multiplex PCR followed. TCRdb reprocessed the multiplex PCR reads via MiXCR and lists one record per CDR3 protein. The repertoire holds about 210,000 distinct CDR3 sequences, with over 25% as singletons. This TCR came from a man aged 50-59 years with Graves' ophthalmopathy. The rearrangement joins TRBV11-2 to TRBJ2-7, with a possible D match to TRBD2 (5 bases). The sample was peripheral blood. CDR3 DNA sequence: TGTGCCAGCAGCCCAGTGTTGGGAGACTACGAGCAGTACTTC. It yields the protein CASSPVLGDYEQYF.